The 15 T cell receptor beta chains in this list originate from one sample, sequenced in a study of cytotoxic CD8 clonotypes in ibrutinib-treated CLL. Produced via immunoSEQ multiplex PCR; TCRdb's table is partial and in-frame only. Counted here are about 160,000 clones, about 88% occurring once; the ten biggest clones make up around 2.7%. Here the sequenced sample was PBMCs, taken at disease progression, from a patient treated with ibrutinib. The receptor set was obtained from a human donor with chronic lymphocytic leukemia.

In this sample, this clone turned up once. V is TRBV29-1 and J is TRBJ1-1; a weak D match, TRBD1 (5 bases). Germline CDR1 is SQVTM and CDR2 is ANQGSEA. Trimming removed 6 bases from V and 1 base from J, with 12 bases in between. This CDR3 spans 13 amino acids. Here the CDR3 reads CSVDGHPNTEAFF. The CDR3 DNA is TGCAGCGTGGACGGACACCCGAACACTGAAGCTTTCTTT.

The chain combines TRBV27 with TRBJ1-2; D not resolved. Germline V gene sequence: CDR1 MNHEY, CDR2 SMNVEV (reference sequence). Between the trimmed V and J ends, which lost 8 bases and 8 bases, there was a span of 15 bases. The CDR3 has 12 amino acids. The CDR3 bases are TGTGCCAGCCCGGCCGTCGTGGAAGGCTACACCTTC. Translated: CASPAVVEGYTF.

This chain uses TRBV10-3 with TRBJ1-4, with 10 positions matching TRBD1. Germline V lookup: CDR1 ENHRY, CDR2 SYGVKD. The CDR3 has 13 residues. With V trimmed by 4 bases and J by 9 bases, 2 bases remained unmatched. The CDR3 sequence is CAISVTGGQKLFF. The CDR3 DNA reads as TGTGCCATCAGTGTGACAGGGGGCCAAAAACTGTTTTTT.

V usage is TRBV5-1 and J usage is TRBJ1-2; the match to TRBD1 covers 7 bases. The CDR3 extends over 15 amino acids. With V trimmed by 0 bases and J by 1 base, 3 bases remained unmatched. The germline gives CDR1 SGHRS, CDR2 YFSETQ. For the CDR3, the DNA is TGCGCCAGCAGCTTGGACAGGGGAGGTAACTATGGCTACACCTTC. It encodes CASSLDRGGNYGYTF.

V usage is TRBV11-2 and J usage is TRBJ2-3; 16 bases are a match to TRBD2. The germline gives CDR1 SGHAT, CDR2 FQNNGV. This CDR3 has 19 amino acids. With 5 bases clipped from V and 2 bases from J, the junction kept 10 bases outside the gene matches. The CDR3 is CASSLRGLAGGITTDTQYF. The CDR3 bases are TGTGCCAGCAGCCTCCGGGGACTAGCGGGAGGGATTACCACAGATACGCAGTATTTT.

The chain employs TRBV7-4 and TRBJ1-3, with TRBD1 as a possible D gene (5 bases). This CDR3 region has 16 residues. The ends were cut back, 1 base at V and 5 bases at J, with 15 bases in the middle. Germline-derived CDR1 and CDR2 are SGHVT and SQSDAQ. The CDR3 loop is CASSLETVLGRNTIYF. CDR3 nucleotide sequence: TGTGCCAGCAGCTTAGAGACAGTCCTCGGGAGAAACACCATATATTTT.

This chain uses TRBV27 with TRBJ2-1, with D perhaps assigned TRBD1 or TRBD2 (6 bases each). Germline CDR1 reads MNHEY; CDR2 reads SMNVEV (reference sequence). The V gene lost 6 bases and the J gene lost 5 bases, with 14 bases spanning the gap. This CDR3 has 14 residues. Here the CDR3 reads CASRRGAFHNEQFF. CDR3 in DNA: TGTGCCAGCAGGAGGGGGGCCTTCCACAATGAGCAGTTCTTC.

To note about this clone: A junction boundary mismatches the germline segment, possibly from a read error. This chain connects TRBV7-7 to TRBJ2-5, with 8 bases lining up with TRBD2. Germline CDR1 reads SSHAT; CDR2 reads FNYEAQ (reference sequence). CDR3 length equals 14 residues. The CDR3 nucleotides read TGTGCTAGCAGCGGGGGCCCCCAGGGAGAGACCCAGTACTTC. Translated, it gives CASSGGPQGETQYF.

This clone was recorded once. The chain is built from TRBV28 and TRBJ1-2, with TRBD1 identical over 10 bases. Unmatched junction bases numbered 6, after V lost 5 bases and J lost 3 bases. Germline V gene lookup returns CDR1 MDHEN and CDR2 SYDVKM. The CDR3 totals 15 residues. The CDR3 coding sequence is TGTGCCAGCAGTAAATGGACAGGGGGACACTATGGCTACACCTTC. Its protein is CASSKWTGGHYGYTF.

The V call is TRBV5-1, the J call TRBJ2-7, with 9 bases matching TRBD2. CDR1 is SGHRS, CDR2 YFSETQ, per germline. CDR3 length: 14 amino acids. The ends lost 5 bases at V and 4 bases at J; junction bases unmatched: 7. CDR3 bases: TGCGCCAGCAGGCGGGCGGGAGGGCCGTACGAGCAGTACTTC. It is translated as CASRRAGGPYEQYF.

The chain has TRBV28 and TRBJ2-1; no clear D. The V gene's germline CDR1 is MDHEN and CDR2 SYDVKM. Trimming took 7 bases from V and 7 from J, leaving 14 bases between them. CDR3 length: 13 amino acids. CDR3 sequence: CASKIPVGNEQFF. The CDR3 bases are TGTGCCAGCAAGATTCCGGTTGGGAATGAGCAGTTCTTC.

V gene TRBV2 combines with J gene TRBJ2-5; possibly TRBD1 for D (6 bases). The V and J ends lost 9 bases and 4 bases respectively, with 12 bases between them. The CDR3 totals 12 residues. Germline CDR1 and CDR2: SNHLY and FYNNEI. The CDR3 protein is CASGEGGETQYF. DNA of the CDR3: TGTGCCAGTGGGGAAGGGGGAGAGACCCAGTACTTC.

The chain employs TRBV6-1 and TRBJ2-3; 7 bases map to TRBD1. The V gene end was trimmed by 2 bases and the J gene end by 6 bases; junction bases not matched to a gene: 8. The CDR3 extends over 15 amino acids. Germline lookup yields CDR1 MNHNS and CDR2 SASEGT. In nucleotides, the CDR3 is TGTGCCAGCAGTGAAAGGGTACAGGGGTGGGATACGCAGTATTTT. Its translation is CASSERVQGWDTQYF.

Ten or more counts support this clone. The chain is built from TRBV6-5 and TRBJ2-7; D call uncertain. Germline V gene lookup returns CDR1 MNHEY and CDR2 SVGAGI. V shed 0 bases and J shed 7 bases, with 7 bases lying between them. This CDR3 is 12 amino acids long. CDR3 protein: CASSYSGREQYF. The CDR3 DNA reads as TGTGCCAGCAGTTACTCTGGCCGGGAGCAGTACTTC.

V is TRBV5-1 and J is TRBJ2-1; 10 bases are shared with TRBD2. V dropped 2 bases and J dropped 3; count of bases not matched to a gene: 5. Germline V CDR1 and CDR2: SGHRS, YFSETQ. This CDR3 is 16 amino acids long. CDR3 in amino acids: CASSLPGLADYNEQFF. DNA of the CDR3: TGCGCCAGCAGCTTACCAGGACTAGCGGACTACAATGAGCAGTTCTTC.